These 6 T cell receptor beta chains share one sample of origin, sequenced in a study of shared clonotypes between healthy human individuals. Sequencing was performed with immunoSEQ multiplex PCR; in TCRdb, only in-frame clones are kept and a portion is missing. The sample contains 100,000 or so clones, less than 80% of which appear only once. Sequences were obtained from memory CD8+ T cells sorted from blood. The subset denotes: CD45RO+ cells pooled with CCR7-negative TemRA cells. These receptors were collected from a woman aged 30 to 39 in good health.

This chain's CDR3 is CASSERGTSWDTQYF. Here the CDR3 DNA reads TGCGCCAGCAGTGAGAGGGGGACTAGCTGGGATACGCAGTATTTT. This sequence joins TRBV10-1 and TRBJ2-3; 9 nucleotides agree with TRBD2. Germline lookup yields CDR1 WNHNN and CDR2 SYGVQD (reference sequence). V was clipped by 2 bases and J by 6 bases; unmatched bases: 6. The CDR3 sequence is 15 residues long.

In its sample, this clone was seen many times. The chain is built from TRBV7-2 and TRBJ2-1; weak D call: TRBD1 (5 bases). Per germline, CDR1 SGHTA and CDR2 FQGNSA. V dropped 3 bases and J dropped 2 bases, with 11 bases sitting between them. The CDR3 covers 15 residues. CDR3 sequence: CASSLDTSTYNEQFF. The DNA of the CDR3 is TGTGCCAGCAGCTTGGACACTTCGACCTACAATGAGCAGTTCTTC. The complete variable domain, with remaining parts taken from reference TRBV7-2 and TRBJ2-1, reads GAGVSQSPSNKVTEKGKDVELRCDPISGHTALYWYRQSLGQGLEFLIYFQGNSAPDKSGLPSDRFSAERTGGSVSTLTIQRTQQEDSAVYLCASSLDTSTYNEQFFGPGTRLTVL.

The chain employs TRBV6-1 and TRBJ1-5; 9 nucleotides agree with TRBD1. The CDR3 is 16 amino acids. V dropped 2 bases and J dropped 6; count of bases not matched to a gene: 8. In germline, CDR1 is MNHNS, CDR2 SASEGT. Written as DNA, the CDR3 is TGTGCCAGCAGTGAATCACCAGACAGGGGGGGTCAGCCCCAGCATTTT. This gives the protein CASSESPDRGGQPQHF.

This clone showed up many times. The chain recombines TRBV6-6 with TRBJ2-1; 12 nucleotides match TRBD1. The CDR3 contains 14 residues. Germline-derived CDR1 and CDR2 are MNHNY and SVGAGI (reference sequence). V lost 8 bases and J lost 9; bases outside the gene matches: 8. The CDR3 nucleotides read TGTGCCAGCGAAGGGACAGGGGGCGCGGGTGAGCAGTTCTTC. Translated, it gives CASEGTGGAGEQFF.

This clone occurred many times. This chain uses TRBV19 with TRBJ1-4; D is possibly TRBD1 (6 bases). Trimming removed 5 bases at V and 0 bases at J, with 13 bases between. This CDR3 comprises 16 residues. Germline V gene data show CDR1 as LNHDA and CDR2 as SQIVND (reference sequence). The CDR3 is CASSAEGGTTNEKLFF. The CDR3, as DNA: TGTGCCAGTAGTGCAGAGGGGGGAACAACTAATGAAAAACTGTTTTTT.

This clone was detected many times. The rearrangement uses TRBV7-9 and TRBJ2-2; 14 bases align to TRBD2. V was pared by 11 bases and J by 8 bases, with 4 bases of the junction left unmatched. The CDR3 runs to 13 residues. From germline, CDR1 is SEHNR and CDR2 FQNEAQ (reference sequence). The CDR3 DNA sequence: TGTGCCCCGGGACTAGCGGGAGAGGGGGAGCTGTTTTTT. This encodes CAPGLAGEGELFF.